These 10 T cell receptor beta chains came from one sample sequenced in a study of T cell repertoires in aging, cancer and after chemotherapy. TRB rearrangements spanning V, D and J were amplified using mixed TRB-A/B primers. A single record per CDR3 protein comes from TCRdb applying MiXCR to the multiplex PCR reads. The table records about 1,900 distinct CDR3 sequences, 20% of them present only once. Peripheral blood genomic DNA, not sorted cells or RNA, was the template. The sequenced sample consisted of blood. The receptors derive from a human donor with a solid tumor.

By sample fraction, this clonotype is medium-sized. The gene calls are TRBV14 and TRBJ2-7; tentatively, D is TRBD1 (8 bases). This CDR3 has 16 amino acids. Germline CDR1 and CDR2: SGHDN and FVKESK. The V and J ends lost 2 bases and 7 bases respectively, with 21 bases between them. The CDR3 loop reads CASSQKGGTGWSEQYF. The CDR3 nucleotides read TGTGCCAGCAGCCAAAAGGGGGGGACAGGTTGGAGTGAGCAGTACTTC.

V and J are TRBV4-2 and TRBJ1-5; D uncertain. The ends were cut back, 1 base at V and 1 base at J, with 5 bases in the middle. This CDR3 spans 14 amino acids. Germline lookup yields CDR1 LGHNA and CDR2 YNFKEQ. Here the CDR3 reads CASSQAQSNQPQHF. The DNA of the CDR3 is TGTGCCAGCAGCCAAGCGCAAAGCAATCAGCCCCAGCATTTT.

This sequence joins TRBV20-1 and TRBJ1-2; D ambiguous. The V gene's germline CDR1 is DFQATT and CDR2 SNEGSKA (reference sequence). Trimming took off 6 bases at V and 4 bases at J, with 15 bases between the two ends. CDR3 size: 13 residues. The chain's CDR3 is CSAIRAFSYGYTF. The DNA of the CDR3 is TGCAGTGCCATCCGGGCCTTTAGCTATGGCTACACCTTC.

This clonotype is labeled large (0.1 to 1%). The V gene is TRBV6-4, the J gene TRBJ2-1, with TRBD2 matching over 8 bases. The CDR3 runs to 13 residues. J lost 6 bases, V lost 2 bases, and 0 bases had no gene match. Germline loops: CDR1 MRHNA, CDR2 SNTAGT. The CDR3 DNA reads TGTGCCAGCAGTGACGGGACTAGCAATGAGCAGTTCTTC. Translating it yields CASSDGTSNEQFF.

V gene TRBV20-1 combines with J gene TRBJ1-1; 8 bases align to TRBD1. The CDR3 length is 14 residues. Germline CDR1 reads DFQATT; CDR2 reads SNEGSKA (reference sequence). Trimming took 6 bases from V and 4 from J; bases not matched to a gene: 10. CDR3 residues: CSAPAGGVGTEAFF. DNA of the CDR3: TGCAGTGCCCCTGCAGGGGGCGTCGGCACTGAAGCTTTCTTT.

This clonotype is categorized as large. The chain recombines TRBV18 with TRBJ1-3, with D perhaps matching TRBD1 (6 bases). With 5 bases removed from V and 2 bases from J, the gap between germline ends came to 10 bases. The CDR3 consists of 14 residues. Per germline, CDR1 KGHSH and CDR2 LQKENI. The CDR3 bases are TGTGCCAGCTCAGCGGACAGCACTGGAAACACCATATATTTT. Its translation is CASSADSTGNTIYF.

This clonotype is labeled large. This CDR3 reads CSVEDPSGVNTEAFF. In DNA, the CDR3 is TGCAGCGTTGAAGATCCGTCAGGGGTGAACACTGAAGCTTTCTTT. The J gene is TRBJ1-1, the V gene TRBV29-1; possibly TRBD1 for D (6 bases). Trimming pared 0 bases from V and 0 bases from J, leaving 11 bases between. Germline CDR1 reads SQVTM; CDR2 reads ANQGSEA. The CDR3 contains 15 residues.

By its share, this clonotype is medium-sized. The chain is built from TRBV6-2 or TRBV6-3 and TRBJ1-5; no definite D call. Germline V CDR1 and CDR2: MNHEY, SVGEGT. Deletions cut 6 bases from V and 7 bases from J, with 19 bases between. CDR3 length: 15 amino acids. The CDR3 reads CASSRPIGALQPQHF. The CDR3 nucleotides are TGTGCCAGCAGCCGCCCGATAGGCGCATTACAGCCCCAGCATTTT.

This chain joins TRBV5-6 and TRBJ2-2; 16 bases match TRBD2. V lost 1 base to trimming and J lost 7 bases; unmatched junction nucleotides: 7. The CDR3 extends over 18 amino acids. Germline V lookup: CDR1 SGHDT, CDR2 YYEEEE. Written as DNA, the CDR3 is TGTGCCAGCAGCTTGTGGGGACTAGCGGGGGGGCTGGACGGGGAGCTGTTTTTT. It specifies CASSLWGLAGGLDGELFF.

This sequence joins TRBV28 and TRBJ2-1, with D hard to call. Per germline, CDR1 MDHEN and CDR2 SYDVKM. The CDR3 covers 12 residues. Trimming cost V 6 bases and J 7 bases, with 10 bases left between them. The CDR3 DNA sequence: TGTGCCAGCAGGCCCGGTTGGAATGAGCAGTTCTTC. Amino acid sequence: CASRPGWNEQFF.